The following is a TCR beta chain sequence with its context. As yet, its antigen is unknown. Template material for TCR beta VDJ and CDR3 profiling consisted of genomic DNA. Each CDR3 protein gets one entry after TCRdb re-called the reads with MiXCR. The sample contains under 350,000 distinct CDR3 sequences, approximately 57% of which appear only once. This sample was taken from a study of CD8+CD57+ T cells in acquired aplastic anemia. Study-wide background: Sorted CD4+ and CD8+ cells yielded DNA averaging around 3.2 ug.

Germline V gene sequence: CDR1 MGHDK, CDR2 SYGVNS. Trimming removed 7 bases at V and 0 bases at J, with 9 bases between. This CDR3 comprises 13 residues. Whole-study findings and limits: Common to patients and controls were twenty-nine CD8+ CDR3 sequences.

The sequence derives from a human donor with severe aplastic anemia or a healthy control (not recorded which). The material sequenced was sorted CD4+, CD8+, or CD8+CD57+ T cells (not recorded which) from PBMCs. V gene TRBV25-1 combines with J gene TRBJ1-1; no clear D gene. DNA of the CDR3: TGTGCCAGCACCCACGAGATGAACACTGAAGCTTTCTTT. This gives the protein CASTHEMNTEAFF.